Each of the 31 T cell receptor beta chains below was sequenced from the same sample in a study of CD4 and CD8 cells across lung adenocarcinoma regions. TCRdb itself ran the PCR reads through MiXCR, one entry per CDR3 protein. The sample shows 7,400 or so distinct CDR3 sequences, 40% to 45% of them seen only once. Sequenced input: CD4+ T cells from the margin of a lung tumor. Receptors originate from a male donor with lung adenocarcinoma. The CD4 and CD8 labels of this study may be unreliable.

This clonotype rates as medium-sized (0.01 to 0.1%). The chain uses TRBV6-1 and TRBJ2-3; TRBD2 agrees at 8 bases. CDR3 length: 12 residues. The germline CDR1 and CDR2 sequences are MNHNS and SASEGT. V was clipped by 11 bases and J by 8 bases; unmatched bases: 9. CDR3 DNA: TGTGCCTCCGGGACTAGATCTGGTACGCAGTATTTT. Translated, it gives CASGTRSGTQYF.

On this clonotype itself: A junction boundary mismatches the germline segment, possibly from a read error. J is TRBJ2-4 and V is TRBV6-1, with a possible D match to TRBD2 (6 bases). The CDR3 is 16 residues long. Germline assignment: CDR1 MNHNS and CDR2 SASEGT. CDR3 DNA: TGTGCCAGCAGCGTCGGGGGTGTGTGCGCCAAAAACATGCAGTATTTC. Translation: CASSVGGVCAKNMQYF.

Regarding this clonotype: The limits of the CDR3 on the DNA are not certain, so only TCRdb's listed CDR3 is given. The chain employs TRBV6-1 and TRBJ2-3. The CDR3 numbers 16 amino acids, ends counted. Germline-derived CDR1 and CDR2 are MNHNS and SASEGT. CDR3 amino acids: CASSAFGLGSTDTQYF.

In its sample, this clonotype was seen a few times. The chain employs TRBV6-1 and TRBJ1-1; TRBD1 might be the D (6 bases). The V end was cut by 5 bases, the J end by 1 base, with 14 bases between. From germline, CDR1 is MNHNS and CDR2 SASEGT. The CDR3 consists of 15 residues. CDR3 sequence: CASSPEGGQNTEAFF. In nucleotides, the CDR3 is TGTGCCAGCAGTCCCGAGGGGGGGCAGAACACTGAAGCTTTCTTT.

This clonotype has ten or more counts. The chain has TRBV6-1 and TRBJ1-5, with TRBD1 matching 10 bases. J lost 4 bases, V lost 6 bases, and 3 bases had no gene match. Per germline, CDR1 MNHNS and CDR2 SASEGT. This CDR3 spans 14 amino acids. DNA for the CDR3: TGTGCCAGCAGGGGGACAGGGGAGAATCAGCCCCAGCATTTT. Amino acids: CASRGTGENQPQHF.

In this sample, this clonotype turned up a few times. CDR3 amino acids: CASSYGTVSSYNEQFF. The CDR3 DNA follows: TGTGCCAGCAGCTATGGGACTGTCAGCTCCTACAATGAGCAGTTCTTC. The chain links TRBV5-6 to TRBJ2-1; D is possibly TRBD2 (6 bases). V dropped 3 bases and J dropped 0 bases, with 13 bases sitting between them. This CDR3 is 16 amino acids long. Germline CDR1 SGHDT, CDR2 YYEEEE.

The chain uses TRBV28 and TRBJ2-1, with a tentative D call TRBD2 (7 bases). The V gene's germline CDR1 is MDHEN and CDR2 SYDVKM. There are 17 residues in the CDR3. V was cut by 5 bases and J by 5 bases, with 22 bases left in between. CDR3 region: CASSPQAGSGDNNEQFF. In DNA, the CDR3 is TGTGCCAGCAGTCCCCAGGCGGGGAGCGGGGACAACAATGAGCAGTTCTTC. Variable domain in full (rest from reference TRBV28 and TRBJ2-1): DVKVTQSSRYLVKRTGEKVFLECVQDMDHENMFWYRQDPGLGLRLIYFSYDVKMKEKGDIPEGYSVSREKKERFSLILESASTNQTSMYLCASSPQAGSGDNNEQFFGPGTRLTVL.

This clonotype was seen repeatedly, ten times or more. A much larger clone is a single base away; this may be a read error. The gene calls are TRBV27 and TRBJ2-1; 9 bases agree with TRBD1. The J segment lost 13 bases and the V segment lost 5 bases, leaving 12 bases of the junction unmatched. Germline V gives CDR1 MNHEY, CDR2 SMNVEV (reference sequence). The length of the CDR3 is 14 residues. CDR3 DNA: TGTGCCAGCAGTATGGACAGGGGTATAGAGACCCAGTTCTTC. Amino acids: CASSMDRGIETQFF.

The J gene is TRBJ2-7, the V gene TRBV12-3 or TRBV12-4, with 11 bases lining up with TRBD1. This CDR3 has 15 residues. The J segment lost 4 bases and the V segment lost 4 bases, leaving 6 bases of the junction unmatched. CDR3 bases: TGTGCCAGCAGTTGGGTAGGGACAGGGGGGTACGAGCAGTACTTC. It is translated as CASSWVGTGGYEQYF.

CDR3 amino acids: CASSTGLARSGRYKAQFF. The CDR3 bases are TGTGCCAGCAGTACGGGACTAGCCAGATCAGGACGCTACAAGGCCCAGTTCTTC. The chain couples TRBV27 to TRBJ2-5; 9 bases match TRBD2. The J call may be wrong; the DNA end is better matched by TRBJ2-1. The CDR3 consists of 18 residues. Germline CDR1 reads MNHEY; CDR2 reads SMNVEV (reference sequence).

This clonotype was counted only a few times. The chain has TRBV25-1 and TRBJ2-1, with TRBD1 matching 7 bases. The CDR3 has 15 amino acids. Germline V CDR1 and CDR2: MGHDK, SYGVNS. V lost 5 bases and J lost 2; bases outside the gene matches: 6. The CDR3 DNA follows: TGTGCCAGCAGTACAGGGGCAACAGCCTACAATGAGCAGTTCTTC. It yields the protein CASSTGATAYNEQFF.

CDR3 nucleotides: TGTGCCAGCAGCACAACCGGGACCGGGGAGCTGTTTTTT. This translates into CASSTTGTGELFF. The V and J genes are TRBV6-1 and TRBJ2-2, with D unclear. The germline gives CDR1 MNHNS, CDR2 SASEGT. V shed 6 bases and J shed 5 bases, with 10 bases lying between them. This CDR3 is built from 13 residues.

This clonotype was observed a few times. The chain employs TRBV10-3 and TRBJ2-1, with 9 bases aligning to TRBD2. With V trimmed by 2 bases and J by 3 bases, 5 bases remained unmatched. Germline V CDR1 and CDR2: ENHRY, SYGVKD. This CDR3 has 16 residues. The CDR3 is CAISEMTSGLYNEQFF. CDR3 in DNA: TGTGCCATCAGTGAGATGACTAGCGGCCTCTACAATGAGCAGTTCTTC.

This clonotype has at least ten counts. A read error is possible here, since a much larger clone lies one base away. This chain joins TRBV27 and TRBJ2-1; D is ambiguous. The tail of the sequence fits TRBJ2-7 better, so the J call may be wrong. CDR3 length: 11 residues. Germline-derived CDR1 and CDR2 are MNHEY and SMNVEV (reference sequence). CDR3 region: CASSRYNEQYF. In DNA form, the CDR3 reads TGTGCCAGCAGTCGATACAATGAGCAGTACTTC.

Details on this clonotype: Compared with germline, one end of the junction differs, possibly owing to a read error. The gene calls are TRBV6-1 and TRBJ2-5; 10 nucleotides agree with TRBD1. This CDR3 comprises 14 residues. Germline V gene lookup returns CDR1 MNHNS and CDR2 SASEGT. Written as DNA, the CDR3 is TGTGCCAGCAGTGGGGACAGGGGAGGGTCACCCCTCCACTTC. Its translation is CASSGDRGGSPLHF.

The chain couples TRBV5-3 to TRBJ2-1, with D possibly matching TRBD2 (7 bases). TRBV5-3 is noted as an ORF with a role that remains uncertain. This CDR3 is built from 17 residues. V was cut by 6 bases and J by 4 bases, with 23 bases left in between. The CDR3 spells CARTSRGGPLYYNEQFF. The CDR3 DNA sequence: TGTGCCAGAACCTCAAGGGGGGGCCCCCTTTATTACAATGAGCAGTTCTTC.

The table lists this clonotype with a few counts. This may be a read error: a much more frequent sequence differs by one nucleotide. The genes are TRBV25-1 and TRBJ2-1, with D perhaps TRBD1 or TRBD2 (6 bases each). Trimming took off 0 bases at V and 12 bases at J, with 12 bases between the two ends. CDR1 MGHDK and CDR2 SYGVNS come from the germline V gene. The CDR3 is 13 amino acids. The CDR3 nucleotides read TGTGCCAGCAGTGAATATATGAAGGGGGGGCAGTTCTTC. It specifies CASSEYMKGGQFF.

This clonotype was observed a handful of times. This sequence joins TRBV6-5 and TRBJ2-5; 11 bases map to TRBD1. The CDR3 contains 17 residues. The V gene's germline CDR1 is MNHEY and CDR2 SVGAGI. After removal of 4 bases from V and 5 bases from J, the junction contained 12 bases not matched to a gene. CDR3 in DNA: TGTGCCAGCAGTTCCCGGACAGGGGGCGCGTTCGGGGAGACCCAGTACTTC. It yields the protein CASSSRTGGAFGETQYF.

The V gene is TRBV6-2 or TRBV6-3, the J gene TRBJ2-2, with unresolved D. This CDR3 contains 18 residues. Trimming took 8 bases from V and 0 from J, leaving 22 bases between them. Germline assignment: CDR1 MNHEY and CDR2 SVGEGT. The CDR3 nucleotides read TGTGCCAGCGCCCCGGTCCCACGGATGGTAACGAACACCGGGGAGCTGTTTTTT. Residues: CASAPVPRMVTNTGELFF.

About this clonotype itself: The junction differs from germline at one of its ends, possibly a read error. The chain couples TRBV7-6 to TRBJ2-4; 9 bases match TRBD2. This CDR3 spans 15 amino acids. CDR1 is SGHVS, CDR2 FNYEAQ, per germline. CDR3 in DNA: TGTGCCAGCAGCTTACTAGCGGGGAGTCAAAATATGCAGTATTTC. Amino acid sequence: CASSLLAGSQNMQYF. Complete variable domain (other parts from reference TRBV7-6 and TRBJ2-4): GAGVSQSPRYKVTKRGQDVALRCDPISGHVSLYWYRQALGQGPEFLTYFNYEAQQDKSGLPNDRFSAERPEGSISTLTIQRTEQRDSAMYRCASSLLAGSQNMQYFGAGTRLSVL.

In this sample, this clonotype turned up a few times. The chain employs TRBV11-3 and TRBJ1-2; possibly TRBD1 for D (5 bases). CDR3 size: 13 residues. Germline V gene lookup returns CDR1 SGHNT and CDR2 YENEEA. Trimming removed 4 bases at V and 4 bases at J, with 10 bases between. In DNA, the CDR3 is TGTGCCAGCAGCTACCGAGGGGCCTATGGCTACACCTTC. Residues: CASSYRGAYGYTF. The full variable domain, with the rest looked up from reference TRBV11-3 and TRBJ1-2, is EAGVVQSPRYKIIEKKQPVAFWCNPISGHNTLYWYLQNLGQGPELLIRYENEEAVDDSQLPKDRFSAERLKGVDSTLKIQPAELGDSAVYLCASSYRGAYGYTFGSGTRLTVV.

On this clonotype: The DNA is omitted, as the CDR3 cannot be located on it reliably, and the CDR3 follows TCRdb's listing. Here the CDR3 reads CVSSAFGRGNTETQYF. The chain has TRBV6-1 and TRBJ2-5; the table's D call TRBD1 went unverified against the DNA. Germline CDR1 is MNHNS and CDR2 is SASEGT. Including both end residues, the CDR3 is 16 amino acids long.

By frequency in the sample, this clonotype is medium-sized (0.01 to 0.1%). The V gene is TRBV6-1, the J gene TRBJ2-2; 8 bases are shared with TRBD1. CDR3 length: 15 residues. The V gene end was trimmed by 7 bases and the J gene end by 5 bases; junction bases not matched to a gene: 9. The germline gives CDR1 MNHNS, CDR2 SASEGT. CDR3 loop: CASTSDRGVTGELFF. CDR3 DNA: TGTGCCAGCACAAGTGACAGGGGTGTTACCGGGGAGCTGTTTTTT.

V gene TRBV7-2 combines with J gene TRBJ2-5, with unresolved D. Trimming left V 1 base short and J 9 bases short, with 6 bases between. The CDR3 contains 11 residues. The germline gives CDR1 SGHTA, CDR2 FQGNSA. As DNA, the CDR3 is TGTGCCAGCAGCTTAGAAACGTCCCAGTACTTC. Translated, it gives CASSLETSQYF. Full variable domain (missing parts from reference TRBV7-2 and TRBJ2-5): GAGVSQSPSNKVTEKGKDVELRCDPISGHTALYWYRQSLGQGLEFLIYFQGNSAPDKSGLPSDRFSAERTGGSVSTLTIQRTQQEDSAVYLCASSLETSQYFGPGTRLLVL.

This clonotype occurred many times. The chain carries TRBV6-5 and TRBJ2-3; TRBD2 aligns across 7 bases. The DNA end is a closer match to TRBJ2-7, so the J assignment may be wrong. There are 13 residues in the CDR3. Looked up from germline, CDR1 is MNHEY and CDR2 is SVGAGI. The CDR3 sequence: CASSFPWGGEQYF. In nucleotides, the CDR3 is TGTGCCAGCAGTTTTCCCTGGGGGGGTGAGCAGTACTTC.

This rearrangement joins TRBV10-3 to TRBJ1-1, with 7 bases aligning to TRBD1. The CDR3 is 13 residues long. The V segment lost 7 bases and the J segment 1 base; nucleotides outside the gene matches: 3. CDR1 is ENHRY, CDR2 SYGVKD, per germline. CDR3 DNA sequence: TGTGCCATCACCTGGGACAGGAACACTGAAGCTTTCTTT. Encoded protein: CAITWDRNTEAFF.

This clonotype has a single count. V is TRBV20-1 and J is TRBJ2-1; maybe TRBD1 (5 bases). The DNA end is a closer match to TRBJ2-5, so the J assignment may be wrong. CDR1 is DFQATT, CDR2 SNEGSKA, per germline (reference sequence). This CDR3 region has 11 residues. The DNA of the CDR3 is TGCAGTGCTAGAGATAGGGGGACCCAGTACTTC. Its translation is CSARDRGTQYF.

This clonotype is labeled as large. The gene calls are TRBV10-2 and TRBJ2-1; 8 nucleotides align to TRBD2. Germline V gives CDR1 WSHSY, CDR2 SAAADI. This CDR3 is built from 17 residues. V dropped 4 bases and J dropped 6; count of bases not matched to a gene: 14. CDR3 bases: TGCGCCAGCAGTGCCGGGGGAGGGGGACTAGGGGGCAATGAGCAGTTCTTC. Its protein is CASSAGGGGLGGNEQFF.

A note on this clonotype: The germline gene is not matched at one end of the junction; a read error may be the cause. This sequence joins TRBV6-1 and TRBJ2-3; D not resolved. The CDR3 runs to 12 residues. Germline loops: CDR1 MNHNS, CDR2 SASEGT. DNA of the CDR3: TGTGCCAGCAGTGAAGGACAAGGCGCCCAGTACTTT. Its protein product is CASSEGQGAQYF.

This clonotype is medium-sized (0.01 to 0.1%). The V and J genes are TRBV6-1 and TRBJ2-1, with D possibly matching TRBD2 (6 bases). V was shortened by 6 bases and J by 5 bases, with 17 bases between the two germline ends. Germline CDR1 MNHNS, CDR2 SASEGT. The CDR3 is 15 amino acids. CDR3 region: CASRTPRLANNEQFF. CDR3 coding DNA: TGTGCCAGCAGAACTCCGCGGCTAGCGAACAATGAGCAGTTCTTC.

This clonotype was found once. Mismatch with germline at one junction end may stem from a read error. The V call is TRBV10-2, the J call TRBJ1-4; possibly TRBD1 for D (6 bases). The CDR3 is 13 amino acids. Germline lookup yields CDR1 WSHSY and CDR2 SAAADI. Here the CDR3 reads CASSERGDEKLFF. The CDR3 DNA follows: TGCGCCAGCAGTGAGAGGGGGGATGAAAAACTATTTTTT.